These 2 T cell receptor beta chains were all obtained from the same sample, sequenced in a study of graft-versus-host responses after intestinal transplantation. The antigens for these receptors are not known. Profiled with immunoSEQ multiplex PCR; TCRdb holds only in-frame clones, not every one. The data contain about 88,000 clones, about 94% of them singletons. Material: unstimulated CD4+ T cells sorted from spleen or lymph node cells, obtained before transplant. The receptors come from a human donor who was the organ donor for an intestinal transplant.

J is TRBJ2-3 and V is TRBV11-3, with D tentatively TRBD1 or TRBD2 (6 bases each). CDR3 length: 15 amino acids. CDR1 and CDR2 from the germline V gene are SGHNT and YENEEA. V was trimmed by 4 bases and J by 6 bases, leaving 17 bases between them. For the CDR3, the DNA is TGTGCCAGCAGCTATAGGGGGGCCGTACGGGATACGCAGTATTTT. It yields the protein CASSYRGAVRDTQYF.

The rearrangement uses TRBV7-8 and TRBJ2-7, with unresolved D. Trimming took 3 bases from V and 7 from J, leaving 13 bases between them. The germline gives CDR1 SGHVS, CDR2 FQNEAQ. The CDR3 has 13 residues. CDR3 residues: CASSFGEAREQYF. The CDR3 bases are TGTGCCAGCAGCTTTGGTGAGGCTCGAGAGCAGTACTTC.